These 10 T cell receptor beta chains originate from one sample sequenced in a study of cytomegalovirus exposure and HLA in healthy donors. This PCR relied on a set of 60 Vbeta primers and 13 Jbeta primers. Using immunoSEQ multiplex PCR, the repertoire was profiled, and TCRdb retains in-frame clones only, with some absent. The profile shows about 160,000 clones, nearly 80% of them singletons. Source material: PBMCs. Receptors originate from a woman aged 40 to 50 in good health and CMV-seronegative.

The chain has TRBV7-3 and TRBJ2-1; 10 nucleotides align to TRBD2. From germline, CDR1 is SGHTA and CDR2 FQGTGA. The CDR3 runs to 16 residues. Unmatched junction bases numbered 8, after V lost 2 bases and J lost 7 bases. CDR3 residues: CASSLFASGGANEQFF. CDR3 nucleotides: TGTGCCAGCAGCTTATTTGCCAGCGGGGGGGCGAATGAGCAGTTCTTC.

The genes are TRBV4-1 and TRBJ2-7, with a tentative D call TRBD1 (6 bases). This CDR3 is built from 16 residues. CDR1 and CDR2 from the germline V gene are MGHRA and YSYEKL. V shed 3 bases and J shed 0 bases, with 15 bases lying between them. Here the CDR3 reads CASSQTDRFSSYEQYF. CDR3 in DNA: TGCGCCAGCAGCCAGACCGACAGGTTTAGCTCCTACGAGCAGTACTTC.

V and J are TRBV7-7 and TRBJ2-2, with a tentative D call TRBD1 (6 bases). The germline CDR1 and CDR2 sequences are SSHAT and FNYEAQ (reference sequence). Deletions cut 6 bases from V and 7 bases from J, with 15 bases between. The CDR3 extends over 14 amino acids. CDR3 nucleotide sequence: TGTGCCAGCAGTTCAGGGGTGTCGGTCGGGGAGCTGTTTTTT. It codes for CASSSGVSVGELFF. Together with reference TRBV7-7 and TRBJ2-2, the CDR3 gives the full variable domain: GAGVSQSPRYKVTKRGQDVTLRCDPISSHATLYWYQQALGQGPEFLTYFNYEAQPDKSGLPSDRFSAERPEGSISTLTIQRTEQRDSAMYRCASSSGVSVGELFFGEGSRLTVL.

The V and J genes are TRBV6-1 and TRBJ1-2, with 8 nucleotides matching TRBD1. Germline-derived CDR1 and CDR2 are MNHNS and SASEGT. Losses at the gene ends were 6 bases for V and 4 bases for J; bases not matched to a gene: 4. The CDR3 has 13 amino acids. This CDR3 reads CASRETGGYGYTF. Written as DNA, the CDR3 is TGTGCCAGCAGGGAAACAGGGGGCTATGGCTACACCTTC.

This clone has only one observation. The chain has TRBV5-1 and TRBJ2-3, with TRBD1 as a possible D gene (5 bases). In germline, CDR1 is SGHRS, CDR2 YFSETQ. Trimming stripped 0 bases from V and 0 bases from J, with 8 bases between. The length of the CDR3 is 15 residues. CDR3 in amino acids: CASSLDGASTDTQYF. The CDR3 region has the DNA TGCGCCAGCAGCTTGGATGGGGCTAGCACAGATACGCAGTATTTT.

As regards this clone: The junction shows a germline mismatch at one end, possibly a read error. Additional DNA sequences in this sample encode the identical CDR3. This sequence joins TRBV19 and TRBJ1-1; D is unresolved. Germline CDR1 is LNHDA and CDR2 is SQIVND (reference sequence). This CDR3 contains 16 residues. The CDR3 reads CASSFDTGRAGTEAFF. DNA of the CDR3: TGTGCCAGTAGTTTTGACACCGGGAGGGCAGGTACTGAGGCTTTCTTT.

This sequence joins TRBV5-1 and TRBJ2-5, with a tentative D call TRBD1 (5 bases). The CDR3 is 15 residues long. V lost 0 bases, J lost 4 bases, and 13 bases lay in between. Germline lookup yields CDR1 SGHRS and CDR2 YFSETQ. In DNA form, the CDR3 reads TGCGCCAGCAGCTTGGGGGGTCAGGGCGGAGAGACCCAGTACTTC. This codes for CASSLGGQGGETQYF.

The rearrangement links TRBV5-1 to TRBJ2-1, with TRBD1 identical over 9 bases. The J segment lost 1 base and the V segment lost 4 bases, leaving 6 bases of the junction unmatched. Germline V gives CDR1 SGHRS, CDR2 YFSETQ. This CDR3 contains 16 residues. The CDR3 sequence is CASSRDRAASYNEQFF. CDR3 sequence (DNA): TGCGCCAGCAGCCGGGACAGGGCGGCATCCTACAATGAGCAGTTCTTC.

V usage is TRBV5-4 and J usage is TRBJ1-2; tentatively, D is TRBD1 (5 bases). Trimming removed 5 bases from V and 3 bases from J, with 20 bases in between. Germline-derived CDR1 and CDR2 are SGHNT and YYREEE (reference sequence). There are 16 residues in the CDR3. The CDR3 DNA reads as TGTGCCAGCAGGCCGAGCGGGGGGACCCAATACTATGGCTACACCTTC. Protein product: CASRPSGGTQYYGYTF. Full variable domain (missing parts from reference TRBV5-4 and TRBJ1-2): ETGVTQSPTHLIKTRGQQVTLRCSSQSGHNTVSWYQQALGQGPQFIFQYYREEENGRGNFPPRFSGLQFPNYSSELNVNALELDDSALYLCASRPSGGTQYYGYTFGSGTRLTVV.

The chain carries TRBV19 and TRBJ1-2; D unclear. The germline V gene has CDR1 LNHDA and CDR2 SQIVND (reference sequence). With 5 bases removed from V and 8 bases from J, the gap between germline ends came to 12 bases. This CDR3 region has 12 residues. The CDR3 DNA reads TGTGCCAGTAGTGTGGGCGATACGGGCTACACCTTC. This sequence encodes CASSVGDTGYTF.